The text below deals with one T cell receptor beta chain. The specificity of this receptor is unknown. The record has no base qualities; no much larger clone is one base away. The cohort included 29 patients with locally advanced or metastatic urothelial carcinoma who were treated at Memorial Sloan Kettering on a trial protocol. Peripheral blood mononuclear cells were collected pretreatment and during treatment, with between 1 and 8 total time points obtained per patient. The Qiagen DNeasy Blood extraction kit was used to purify genomic DNA from total PBMCs and from tumor samples. PBMCs were collected pretreatment and during treatment, and were isolated and stored as previously described. The sample originates from a study of PD-L1 blockade in urothelial cancer (dated 2017 in TCRdb). Regarding the research as a whole: All patients started therapy around 2014 and received atezolizumab 1,200 mg intravenously every 3 weeks. About 90% of the roughly 29 patients were males with bladder-origin urothelial cancer, and 18 of 29 reported a prior smoking history. Patients had an ECOG performance status of 0 or 1 and had received between 0 and 3 prior chemotherapy regimens. Blood samples were analyzed at two time points: 3 weeks after treatment start (second dose) and 6 weeks after treatment start. Blood samples yielded a median of around 130,000 T cells and roughly 83,000 unique TCRs, with median clonality roughly 0.084. An exploratory multi-omic analysis was conducted of the somatic, immune and clinical correlates of response to PD-L1 blockade with atezolizumab in urothelial cancer. Pretreatment tumor samples, along with matched peripheral blood collected serially before and after atezolizumab treatment, underwent TCR sequencing. Progression-free survival longer than 6 months counted as durable clinical benefit, and TCR features were additionally tested against both progression-free and overall survival. Whole exome sequencing and RNA sequencing of pretreatment tumors were performed alongside TCR sequencing in the same patients. Fewer than ten patients reached durable clinical benefit, while some 20 patients did not. Pretreatment blood TCR-seq was available for fewer than 30 patients, at least one posttreatment blood collection was obtained for some 25 patients, and tumor TCR-seq was available for some 25 patients.

To estimate absolute template abundance from read counts, synthetic TCR analog templates were spiked into each PCR. The immunoSEQ assay used bias-controlled V and J gene primers to amplify TCRbeta CDR3 regions from genomic DNA. Sequencing of rearranged TCRbeta segments was performed at approximately 20X coverage. The published analysis was carried out like this. Clustering was used to correct sequencing errors, and CDR3s were annotated against IMGT so that V, D and J genes could be assigned. Only productive TCRbeta rearrangements were used in downstream analyses, excluding out-of-frame or stop-codon sequences. To compute clonality, Shannon entropy was normalized by the log of the number of unique productive sequences and then subtracted from one. Fisher's exact test with Benjamini-Hochberg correction, at a threshold of adjusted p below 0.01, was used to find clones that differed between time points or between blood and tumor. TCRdb re-hosts the immuneACCESS table, in-frame sequences only. Its copies lack some clones; in the studies checked, an unresolved V gene accounts for under half of them, and the cause for the rest is not known. That table gives V, J and clone size, and the DNA gave D and trimming. This sample gives just under 40,000 clones in total; about 89% of them show up just once. Around 2% of the sample is held by the ten biggest clonotypes.

General conclusions and limits of the study: Because of the small sample size (n ≈ 30) and the many exploratory analyses performed, the results are intended to be regarded as hypothesis-generating. Patients with durable benefit showed greater expansion of tumor-associated TCR clones in peripheral blood 3 weeks after starting treatment (n ≈ 23, p = 0.022). A pretreatment peripheral blood TCR clonality below the median was linked to improved progression-free and overall survival.

CDR1 and CDR2 are read off the germline V gene as LGHNA and YSLEER. The CDR3 runs 13 residues from the cysteine to the phenylalanine. Solely the CDR3 DNA is kept, with 39 bases framed from the first base. Clipping removes 7 bases from V and 4 bases from J, with 4 as the unmatched junction base count. Sequencing used PBMCs, obtained around atezolizumab (anti-PD-L1) treatment. The chain was built from TRBV4-3 and TRBJ2-3, with 8 bases in between that match TRBD1. The sequence was obtained from a man aged 55 to 70 with urothelial cancer. CDR3 reads: CASTGQGADTQYF. The bases are TGCGCCAGCACCGGACAGGGCGCAGATACGCAGTATTTT.